This T cell receptor (beta chain) was captured by sequencing in a study of T-cell reconstitution after alpha-beta-depleted transplantation in children. Using unique molecular identifiers, the investigators prepared the TCRbeta library. One entry per CDR3 protein results from TCRdb running MiXCR on the PCR reads. The table lists about 200,000 distinct CDR3 sequences, approximately 6.9% of them singletons, with 5.5% in the top ten. The junction had 3 bases not matched to a gene; V was cut back by 4 bases and J by 0 bases. The CDR3 spans 15 residues. CDR1 and CDR2 (germline): ENHRY, SYGVKD. Remarks on this clonotype: The antigen is unknown.

Study-level results: It was newly produced T cells that mostly accounted for T-cell counts and diversity one year after transplant. Two months or so post-transplant, alpha-beta T cells reportedly derived from several hundred expanded graft clones. TCRbeta diversity was high at day 60 in some patients (a result of surviving recipient T cells and thymic progenitors).

The sample was PBMCs, taken before TCRalphabeta/CD19-depleted stem cell transplant. The gene calls are TRBV10-3 and TRBJ2-7; 10 nucleotides align to TRBD2. The sequence derives from a boy aged 2 to 10 with acute lymphoblastic leukemia, due to receive a stem cell transplant. The CDR3 DNA follows: TGTGCCATCAGTGGGGGGACTAGCGACTCCTACGAGCAGTACTTC. This sequence encodes CAISGGTSDSYEQYF.